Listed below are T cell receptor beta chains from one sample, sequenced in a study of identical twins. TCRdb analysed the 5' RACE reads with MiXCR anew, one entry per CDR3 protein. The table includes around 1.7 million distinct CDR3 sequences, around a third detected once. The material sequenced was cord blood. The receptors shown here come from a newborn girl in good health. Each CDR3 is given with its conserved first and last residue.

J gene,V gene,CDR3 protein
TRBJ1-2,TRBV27,CASSSAENYGYTF
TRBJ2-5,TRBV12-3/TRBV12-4,CASSLIHGASGQETQYF
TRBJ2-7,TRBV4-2,CASSQDPSSGLWGEQYF
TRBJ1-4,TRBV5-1,CASSSLGDGNEKLFF
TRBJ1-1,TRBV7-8,CASSPNRRQPLNTEAFF
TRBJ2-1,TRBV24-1,CATSDPRGAYNEQFF
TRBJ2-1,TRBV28,CASRNPLASGPEGFF
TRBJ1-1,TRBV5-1,CASTGVGNTEAFF
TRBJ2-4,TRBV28,CASSSLAWGAKNIQYF
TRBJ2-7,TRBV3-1,CASSQVAQRGTYNEQYF
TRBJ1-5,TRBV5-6,CASSPTGTLQPQHF
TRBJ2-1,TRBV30,CAWRRTVYEQFF
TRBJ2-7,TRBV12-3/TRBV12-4,CASSVLTYEQYF
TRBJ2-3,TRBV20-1,CSARGRGDTQYF
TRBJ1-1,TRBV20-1,CSAGGQQNTEAFF
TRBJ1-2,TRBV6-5,CASRDFRGLYGYTF
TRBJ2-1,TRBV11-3,CASSNREDYYNEQFF
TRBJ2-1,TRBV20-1,CSASHRGGSVYNEQFF
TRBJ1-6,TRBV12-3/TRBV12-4,CASKGTASYNSPLHF
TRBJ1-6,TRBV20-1,CSARVRHYNSPLHF
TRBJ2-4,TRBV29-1,CSVLAGQGGNIQYF
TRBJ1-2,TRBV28,CASSRGRQTYGYTF
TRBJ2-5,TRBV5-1,CASSLVGLAGVGETQYF
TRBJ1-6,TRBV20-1,CSASRDTNSPLHF
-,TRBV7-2,CARSLFRGADEQYF
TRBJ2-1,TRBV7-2,CASSLAQSTSGLGEQFF
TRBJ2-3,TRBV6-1,CASSEARYTDTQYF
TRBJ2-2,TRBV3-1,CASSQGSRGRNGELFF
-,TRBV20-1,CSATDGESHEQYF
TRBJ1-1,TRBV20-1,CSATGRMNTEAFF
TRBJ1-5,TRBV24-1,CATSSTDNQPQHF
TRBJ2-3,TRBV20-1,CSARTGRGTDTQYF
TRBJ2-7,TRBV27,CASSTLDRGYEQYF
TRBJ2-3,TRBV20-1,CSALIGRAVDTQYF